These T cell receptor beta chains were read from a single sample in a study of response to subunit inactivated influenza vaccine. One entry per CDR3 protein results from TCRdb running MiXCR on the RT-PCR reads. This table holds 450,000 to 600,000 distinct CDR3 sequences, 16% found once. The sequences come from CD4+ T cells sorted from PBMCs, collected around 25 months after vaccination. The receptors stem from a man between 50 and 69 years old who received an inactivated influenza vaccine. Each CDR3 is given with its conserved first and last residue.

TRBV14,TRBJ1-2,CVSSLGETAGYTF
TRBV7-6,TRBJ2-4,CASSLEAAQAKNIQYF
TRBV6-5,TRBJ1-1,CASSFGQTFNTEAFF
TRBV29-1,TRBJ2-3,CSVGRGSLSDTQYF
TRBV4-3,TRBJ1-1,CASSQDLLNTEAFF
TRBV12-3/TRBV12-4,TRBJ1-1,CASSPRLGETEAFF
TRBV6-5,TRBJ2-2,CASSSPRAGNINTGELFF
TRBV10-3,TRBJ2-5,CAIRQAEETQYF
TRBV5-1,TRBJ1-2,CASRDTSNYGYTF
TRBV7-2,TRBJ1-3,CASSLTSSSGNTIYF